Listed below are T cell receptor beta chains from one sample, sequenced in a study of T cell responses to AZD1222 COVID-19 vaccine. The protocol was immunoSEQ multiplex PCR, while the TCRdb copy is restricted to in-frame clones and leaves out a portion. The top ten hold roughly 3.5% of the sample, which has some 150,000 clones, 80% to 95% seen once. Sample: peripheral blood, taken 28 days after the second AZD1222 dose. The source of these receptors is an adult who received the AZD1222 COVID-19 vaccine. Each CDR3 is given with its conserved first and last residue. D genes are given only for firm matches. Clone sizes are given selectively: once, few, many, or a class where the clone is expanded.

d_gene	j_gene	abundance	v_gene	CDR3nt	CDR3aa
-	TRBJ1-1	-	TRBV28	TGTGCCAGCAGTTTGTTAGGCCGGGGGAACACTGAAGCTTTCTTT	CASSLLGRGNTEAFF
TRBD1	TRBJ1-2	-	TRBV5-3	TGTGCCAGAAGCTTGGTTCTGCGGACAGGGCTCTATGGCTACACCTTC	CARSLVLRTGLYGYTF
-	TRBJ2-2	-	TRBV28	TGTGCCAGCAATTTTCTACAGGGCTTAAACACCGGGGAGCTGTTTTTT	CASNFLQGLNTGELFF
TRBD2	TRBJ2-7	-	TRBV28	TGTGCCAGCAGTCCTAGCGGGGGGAGGGATCGCTACGAGCAGTACTTC	CASSPSGGRDRYEQYF
TRBD1	TRBJ2-7	-	TRBV24-1	TGTGCCACCAGTGAAACAGGGGGTCGCGAGCAGTACTTC	CATSETGGREQYF
-	TRBJ1-1	-	TRBV6-5	TGTGCCAGCAGCTTGTACTCGAACACTGAAGCTTTCTTT	CASSLYSNTEAFF
-	TRBJ1-2	-	TRBV27	TGTGCCAGCACCCGAGAGGGGCTAGGGAGCTATGGCTACACCTTC	CASTREGLGSYGYTF
-	TRBJ1-3	-	TRBV7-6	TGTGCCAGCAGCTTAGCGTATAGAGTTCGTGGAAACACCATATATTTT	CASSLAYRVRGNTIYF
TRBD1	TRBJ1-2	-	TRBV28	TGTGCCAGCACCTTTTTCGGACAGGGGAACTATGGCTACACCTTC	CASTFFGQGNYGYTF
-	TRBJ1-1	-	TRBV10-2	TGCGCCAGCAGTGAGGGAGGGAGAGGGACTGAAGCTTTCTTT	CASSEGGRGTEAFF
TRBD2	TRBJ2-7	few	TRBV4-1	TGCGCCAGCAGCATTAGGACTAGCGGGAAGAGCTACGAGCAGTACTTC	CASSIRTSGKSYEQYF
TRBD1	TRBJ2-6	-	TRBV6-5	TGTGCCAGCAGTTACTCGATCGTTCGGACAGGGATTCTCCTGACTTTC	CASSYSIVRTGILLTF
-	TRBJ1-2	few	TRBV12-3/TRBV12-4	TGTGCCAGCAGGCAACAGGGTGGTTATGGCTACACCTTC	CASRQQGGYGYTF
TRBD2	TRBJ2-7	-	TRBV9	TGTGCCAGCAGCGTAGTGCCGGGAGGGCGGTACGAGCAGTACTTC	CASSVVPGGRYEQYF
TRBD2	TRBJ2-2	-	TRBV5-6	TGTGCCAGCAGCTTGGCGGTTAGCGGGACCGGGGAGCTGTTTTTT	CASSLAVSGTGELFF
-	TRBJ1-5	-	TRBV3-1/TRBV3-2	TGTGCCAGCAGCCAAGAGGTGGATAGAAATAGCAATCAGCCCCAGCATTTT	CASSQEVDRNSNQPQHF